The T cell receptor (beta chain) under discussion was sequenced for a study of blood T cell repertoires in COVID-19. Whole-study context: The United States, Italy and Spain supplied acute and convalescent COVID-19 samples. Sources were T cells, B-cell-depleted T cells, or PBMCs; the material itself was cDNA or gDNA.

Original data processing: Estimated nucleated cell counts came from reference gene primer amplification. TCRdb's table, derived via immunoSEQ multiplex PCR, lists solely in-frame clones and lacks some. Clone size and V and J calls were adopted from that table, with D and trimming inferred from the DNA. The sample includes about 170,000 clones, roughly four fifths of them seen just once. This TCR was recovered from an elderly woman with acute or convalescent COVID-19. Sequenced material: peripheral blood.

This chain's CDR3 is CASSLNGTWGSPLHF. CDR3 bases: TGTGCCAGCAGCCTGAATGGGACATGGGGTTCACCCCTCCACTTT. The V and J genes are TRBV7-9 and TRBJ1-6; D is possibly TRBD1 (6 bases). Germline lookup yields CDR1 SEHNR and CDR2 FQNEAQ (reference sequence). The V and J ends lost 5 bases and 9 bases respectively, with 17 bases between them. This CDR3 has 15 residues.